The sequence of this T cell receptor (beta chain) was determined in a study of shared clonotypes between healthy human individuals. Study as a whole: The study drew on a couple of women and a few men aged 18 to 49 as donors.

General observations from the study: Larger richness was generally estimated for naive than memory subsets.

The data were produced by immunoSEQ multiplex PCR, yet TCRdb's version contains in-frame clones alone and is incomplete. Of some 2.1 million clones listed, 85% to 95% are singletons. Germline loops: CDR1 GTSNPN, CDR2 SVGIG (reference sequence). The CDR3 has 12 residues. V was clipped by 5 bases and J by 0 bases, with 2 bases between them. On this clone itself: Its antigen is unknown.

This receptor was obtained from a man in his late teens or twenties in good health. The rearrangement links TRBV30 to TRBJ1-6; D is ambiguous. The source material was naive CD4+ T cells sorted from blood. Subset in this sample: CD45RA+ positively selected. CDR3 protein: CAWGSYNSPLHF. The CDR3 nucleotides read TGTGCCTGGGGCTCCTATAATTCACCCCTCCACTTT.